The 27 T cell receptor beta chains presented below share a single source sample, sequenced in a study of technical replicates of blood from several donors. Libraries were prepared by immunoSEQ multiplex PCR; TCRdb keeps only in-frame clonotypes and omits some of them. The table records approximately 94,000 clones, around 96% of them present only once. Sequences were obtained from T cells isolated from PBMCs. The receptor set was obtained from a human donor in good health.

The chain couples TRBV4-1 to TRBJ2-7, with a weak D call TRBD1 (6 bases). Trimming removed 5 bases from V and 4 bases from J, with 15 bases in between. Germline V gene data show CDR1 as MGHRA and CDR2 as YSYEKL. The CDR3 contains 14 residues. The CDR3 bases are TGCGCCAGCAGCAGTCAGGAAACAGGGTACGAGCAGTACTTC. Protein: CASSSQETGYEQYF.

The chain recombines TRBV7-9 with TRBJ2-2; TRBD2 aligns across 7 bases. After removal of 5 bases from V and 2 bases from J, the junction contained 8 bases not matched to a gene. The CDR3 has 16 amino acids. The V gene's germline CDR1 is SEHNR and CDR2 FQNEAQ (reference sequence). The CDR3 loop is CASSPRGGDNTGELFF. CDR3 coding DNA: TGTGCCAGCAGCCCCCGGGGAGGGGATAACACCGGGGAGCTGTTTTTT. The variable domain in full, completed from reference TRBV7-9 and TRBJ2-2, reads DTGVSQNPRHKITKRGQNVTFRCDPISEHNRLYWYRQTLGQGPEFLTYFQNEAQLEKSRLLSDRFSAERPKGSFSTLEIQRTEQGDSAMYLCASSPRGGDNTGELFFGEGSRLTVL.

This clone was detected once. The chain is built from TRBV5-1 and TRBJ2-5, with D possibly TRBD1 on 6 matching bases. The CDR3 is 14 amino acids. V shed 2 bases and J shed 3 bases, with 11 bases lying between them. Per the germline V gene, CDR1 is SGHRS and CDR2 is YFSETQ. Here the CDR3 reads CASSFSGQEETQYF. In DNA, the CDR3 is TGCGCCAGCAGCTTCTCGGGACAAGAAGAGACCCAGTACTTC.

This chain joins TRBV15 and TRBJ2-7; tentatively, D is TRBD1 (6 bases). The CDR3 spans 14 residues. In germline, CDR1 is LNHNV, CDR2 YYDKDF (reference sequence). V gave up 0 bases and J gave up 3 bases, with 9 bases separating them. CDR3 sequence: CATSRDQGHYEQYF. The DNA of the CDR3 is TGTGCCACCAGCAGAGATCAGGGACACTACGAGCAGTACTTC.

The V call is TRBV7-2, the J call TRBJ1-4; TRBD1 agrees at 7 bases. V dropped 2 bases and J dropped 4; count of bases not matched to a gene: 4. Germline CDR1 and CDR2: SGHTA and FQGNSA. CDR3 length equals 15 residues. CDR3: CASSLQGGYNEKLFF. CDR3 sequence (DNA): TGTGCCAGCAGCTTACAGGGGGGTTATAATGAAAAACTGTTTTTT. Full variable domain (outside the CDR3, taken from reference TRBV7-2 and TRBJ1-4): GAGVSQSPSNKVTEKGKDVELRCDPISGHTALYWYRQSLGQGLEFLIYFQGNSAPDKSGLPSDRFSAERTGGSVSTLTIQRTQQEDSAVYLCASSLQGGYNEKLFFGSGTQLSVL.

The chain is built from TRBV11-3 and TRBJ2-3, with 9 bases fitting TRBD2. The germline CDR1 and CDR2 sequences are SGHNT and YENEEA. There are 16 residues in the CDR3. V gave up 1 base and J gave up 2 bases; unmatched junction bases: 4. The CDR3 is CASSLVASGVTDTQYF. The CDR3 DNA follows: TGTGCCAGCAGCTTAGTGGCTAGCGGGGTCACAGATACGCAGTATTTT.

The chain carries TRBV18 and TRBJ2-3; tentatively, D is TRBD1 (6 bases). From germline, CDR1 is KGHSH and CDR2 LQKENI. With 6 bases removed from V and 4 bases from J, the gap between germline ends came to 26 bases. This CDR3 has 18 amino acids. The CDR3 loop is CASSIQGPPPPLPDTQYF. CDR3 in DNA: TGTGCCAGCTCCATACAGGGTCCTCCACCTCCCCTTCCAGATACGCAGTATTTT.

The chain combines TRBV18 with TRBJ1-2; 7 nucleotides agree with TRBD1. Germline V gene sequence: CDR1 KGHSH, CDR2 LQKENI. The CDR3 length is 17 residues. Germline trimming cut 3 bases from V and 3 bases from J; bases unmatched to any gene: 13. The CDR3 reads CASSPPADRRKDYGYTF. DNA of the CDR3: TGTGCCAGCTCACCGCCCGCGGACAGGCGGAAGGACTATGGCTACACCTTC.

The genes are TRBV2 and TRBJ2-2; 10 positions agree with TRBD1. CDR1 is SNHLY, CDR2 FYNNEI, per germline. Trimming took 11 bases from V and 6 from J; bases not matched to a gene: 0. The CDR3 has 11 amino acids. This CDR3 reads CAGTGAGELFF. The CDR3 DNA is TGTGCCGGGACAGGGGCCGGGGAGCTGTTTTTT.

The chain combines TRBV30 with TRBJ1-1, with a weak D call TRBD1 (5 bases). The V and J ends lost 0 bases and 0 bases respectively, with 8 bases between them. CDR1 and CDR2 from the germline V gene are GTSNPN and SVGIG (reference sequence). The CDR3 spans 14 residues. The CDR3 loop is CAWSVGVMNTEAFF. The DNA of the CDR3 is TGTGCCTGGAGTGTAGGGGTGATGAACACTGAAGCTTTCTTT. The whole variable domain, filled in from reference TRBV30 and TRBJ1-1, reads SQTIHQWPATLVQPVGSPLSLECTVEGTSNPNLYWYRQAAGRGLQLLFYSVGIGQISSEVPQNLSASRPQDRQFILSSKKLLLSDSGFYLCAWSVGVMNTEAFFGQGTRLTVV.

The gene calls are TRBV11-2 and TRBJ2-1, with 9 bases that match TRBD2. Germline lookup yields CDR1 SGHAT and CDR2 FQNNGV. This CDR3 is built from 16 residues. The ends lost 4 bases at V and 6 bases at J; junction bases unmatched: 10. CDR3 DNA sequence: TGTGCCAGCAGCTCCTACTCGGCGGGAGGGCCCAATGAGCAGTTCTTC. This translates into CASSSYSAGGPNEQFF. Full variable domain (outside the CDR3, taken from reference TRBV11-2 and TRBJ2-1): EAGVAQSPRYKIIEKRQSVAFWCNPISGHATLYWYQQILGQGPKLLIQFQNNGVVDDSQLPKDRFSAERLKGVDSTLKIQPAKLEDSAVYLCASSSYSAGGPNEQFFGPGTRLTVL.

This sequence joins TRBV5-6 and TRBJ2-1, with D unresolved. The V and J ends lost 0 bases and 3 bases respectively, with 10 bases between them. Per germline, CDR1 SGHDT and CDR2 YYEEEE. This CDR3 has 15 amino acids. In DNA form, the CDR3 reads TGTGCCAGCAGCTTGGATGCCGCCAGCTACAATGAGCAGTTCTTC. Its protein is CASSLDAASYNEQFF.

The genes are TRBV19 and TRBJ2-7, with D perhaps TRBD1 (6 bases). The V gene's germline CDR1 is LNHDA and CDR2 SQIVND (reference sequence). V lost 9 bases to trimming and J lost 1 base, with 22 bases between them. This CDR3 has 16 residues. Here the CDR3 reads CASLGHGGGGSYEQYF. Written as DNA, the CDR3 is TGTGCCAGCCTGGGACACGGAGGTGGGGGTTCCTACGAGCAGTACTTC.

The J gene is TRBJ1-1, the V gene TRBV28, with 8 bases fitting TRBD1. CDR1 MDHEN and CDR2 SYDVKM come from the germline V gene. This CDR3 contains 16 residues. V lost 6 bases to trimming and J lost 4 bases; unmatched junction nucleotides: 13. This CDR3 reads CASSLDPRTGSTEAFF. The CDR3 nucleotides are TGTGCCAGCAGCTTAGACCCCCGGACAGGGAGCACTGAAGCTTTCTTT.

The J gene is TRBJ2-1, the V gene TRBV27, with 8 nucleotides matching TRBD1. V dropped 3 bases and J dropped 4; count of bases not matched to a gene: 8. Germline loops: CDR1 MNHEY, CDR2 SMNVEV (reference sequence). The CDR3 has 16 amino acids. CDR3 DNA sequence: TGTGCCAGCAGTTTTTATACAGGGGGAAGGTACAATGAGCAGTTCTTC. It yields the protein CASSFYTGGRYNEQFF.

The gene calls are TRBV19 and TRBJ2-7; 12 nucleotides align to TRBD1. V dropped 8 bases and J dropped 2; count of bases not matched to a gene: 4. Germline V gene sequence: CDR1 LNHDA, CDR2 SQIVND (reference sequence). The length of the CDR3 is 14 residues. The CDR3 DNA is TGTGCCAGTGCGGGACAGGGGGCTACCTACGAGCAGTACTTC. It codes for CASAGQGATYEQYF. Together with reference TRBV19 and TRBJ2-7, the CDR3 gives the full variable domain: DGGITQSPKYLFRKEGQNVTLSCEQNLNHDAMYWYRQDPGQGLRLIYYSQIVNDFQKGDIAEGYSVSREKKESFPLTVTSAQKNPTAFYLCASAGQGATYEQYFGPGTRLTVT.

This clone was detected a few times. The chain is built from TRBV30 and TRBJ2-7, with 14 bases matching TRBD2. V lost 2 bases, J lost 4 bases, and 4 bases stayed unmatched. This CDR3 region has 15 residues. Germline V lookup: CDR1 GTSNPN, CDR2 SVGIG (reference sequence). CDR3 in amino acids: CAWSRTSGRSYEQYF. The CDR3 DNA follows: TGTGCCTGGAGTCGGACTAGCGGGAGGAGTTACGAGCAGTACTTC.

Remarks on this clone: Additional DNA sequences in this sample encode the identical CDR3. V gene TRBV5-1 combines with J gene TRBJ2-7, with 8 nucleotides matching TRBD1. There are 14 residues in the CDR3. Germline CDR1 reads SGHRS; CDR2 reads YFSETQ. Trimming took 0 bases from V and 3 from J; bases not matched to a gene: 2. CDR3 bases: TGCGCCAGCAGCTTGGGTGGACAGGGCTACGAGCAGTACTTC. This translates into CASSLGGQGYEQYF.

V gene TRBV30 combines with J gene TRBJ2-1; the match to TRBD2 covers 9 bases. The CDR3 runs 15 residues. Germline CDR1 reads GTSNPN; CDR2 reads SVGIG (reference sequence). Trimming cost V 0 bases and J 8 bases; bases outside gene matches: 8. The DNA of the CDR3 is TGTGCCTGGAGTGTTATGTCTAGCGGGAAAGATGAGCAGTTCTTC. This codes for CAWSVMSSGKDEQFF. The full variable domain, in which reference TRBV30 and TRBJ2-1 provide the parts outside the CDR3, is SQTIHQWPATLVQPVGSPLSLECTVEGTSNPNLYWYRQAAGRGLQLLFYSVGIGQISSEVPQNLSASRPQDRQFILSSKKLLLSDSGFYLCAWSVMSSGKDEQFFGPGTRLTVL.

This chain connects TRBV9 to TRBJ1-1; tentatively, D is TRBD1 (5 bases). Germline CDR1 reads SGDLS; CDR2 reads YYNGEE. This CDR3 region has 15 residues. V dropped 3 bases and J dropped 1 base, with 13 bases sitting between them. This CDR3 is CASSAGEQPNTEAFF. CDR3 DNA: TGTGCCAGCAGCGCGGGGGAGCAACCGAACACTGAAGCTTTCTTT.

This clone appeared a single time. This rearrangement joins TRBV19 to TRBJ2-2, with TRBD1 matching over 12 bases. After removal of 10 bases from V and 9 bases from J, the junction contained 9 bases not matched to a gene. The CDR3 runs 14 residues. Looked up from germline, CDR1 is LNHDA and CDR2 is SQIVND (reference sequence). The CDR3 sequence: CATKEGQGAWELFF. As DNA, the CDR3 is TGTGCCACCAAAGAGGGACAGGGGGCCTGGGAGCTGTTTTTT.

The rearrangement links TRBV21-1 to TRBJ1-4; the table calls TRBD1, which could not be checked here. TRBV21-1 corresponds to a pseudogene. The CDR3 is made up of 15 amino acids. The CDR3 DNA follows: TGTGCCAGCACCCTACAGGACAGGGGATGCGAAAAACTGTTTTTT. As protein: CASTLQDRGCEKLFF.

The V gene is TRBV7-3, the J gene TRBJ2-3, with D possibly TRBD2 on 6 matching bases. Germline V lookup: CDR1 SGHTA, CDR2 FQGTGA. This CDR3 is built from 15 residues. V was trimmed by 3 bases and J by 3 bases, leaving 13 bases between them. Here the CDR3 reads CASSFGGGRTDTQYF. The CDR3, as DNA: TGTGCCAGCAGCTTCGGGGGAGGCCGTACAGATACGCAGTATTTT. Variable domain in full (rest from reference TRBV7-3 and TRBJ2-3): GAGVSQTPSNKVTEKGKYVELRCDPISGHTALYWYRQSLGQGPEFLIYFQGTGAADDSGLPNDRFFAVRPEGSVSTLKIQRTERGDSAVYLCASSFGGGRTDTQYFGPGTRLTVL.

The chain couples TRBV5-1 to TRBJ2-2, with 11 bases matching TRBD2. This CDR3 is built from 19 residues. Germline V gene data show CDR1 as SGHRS and CDR2 as YFSETQ. V lost 0 bases to trimming and J lost 0 bases; unmatched junction nucleotides: 7. The CDR3 nucleotides are TGCGCCAGCAGCTTGGGACCGCGACTAGCGGGACCGAACACCGGGGAGCTGTTTTTT. Residues: CASSLGPRLAGPNTGELFF.

The chain combines TRBV11-3 with TRBJ2-5; 11 bases agree with TRBD2. This CDR3 is built from 16 residues. The germline gives CDR1 SGHNT, CDR2 YENEEA. J was trimmed by 0 bases and V by 5 bases; bases with no gene match: 5. The CDR3 loop reads CASSLGLAGYQETQYF. The DNA for the CDR3 is TGTGCCAGCAGCCTCGGACTAGCGGGTTACCAAGAGACCCAGTACTTC.

The J gene is TRBJ2-1, the V gene TRBV11-2; 9 bases are a match to TRBD2. The CDR3 is made up of 17 amino acids. The V and J ends lost 1 base and 1 base, in that order; junction bases with no gene match: 5. The germline CDR1 and CDR2 sequences are SGHAT and FQNNGV. The CDR3 DNA sequence: TGTGCCAGCAGCTTAGGGGCTAGCGGGGCGTCCTACAATGAGCAGTTCTTC. It specifies CASSLGASGASYNEQFF.

The V call is TRBV7-2, the J call TRBJ1-1, with a tentative D call TRBD1 (6 bases). Per the germline V gene, CDR1 is SGHTA and CDR2 is FQGNSA. V lost 6 bases and J 4 bases, leaving 15 bases between the germline ends. The CDR3 is 14 amino acids. In DNA, the CDR3 is TGTGCCAGCAGTACCCAACAGGGACCCACTGAAGCTTTCTTT. Its protein is CASSTQQGPTEAFF.